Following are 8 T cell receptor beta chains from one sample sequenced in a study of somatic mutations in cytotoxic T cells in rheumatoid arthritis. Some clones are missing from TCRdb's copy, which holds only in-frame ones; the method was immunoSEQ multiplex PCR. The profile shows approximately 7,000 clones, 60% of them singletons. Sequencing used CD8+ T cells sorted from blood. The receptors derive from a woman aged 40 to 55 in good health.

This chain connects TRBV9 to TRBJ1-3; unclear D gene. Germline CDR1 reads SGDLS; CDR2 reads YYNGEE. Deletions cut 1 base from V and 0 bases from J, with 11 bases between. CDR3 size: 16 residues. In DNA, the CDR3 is TGTGCCAGCAGCGTAAGTGGACTAAACTCTGGAAACACCATATATTTT. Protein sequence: CASSVSGLNSGNTIYF.

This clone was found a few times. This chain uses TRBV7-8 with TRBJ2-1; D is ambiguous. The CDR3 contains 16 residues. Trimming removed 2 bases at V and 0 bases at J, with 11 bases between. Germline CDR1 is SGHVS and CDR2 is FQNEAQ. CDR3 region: CASSLSALNSYNEQFF. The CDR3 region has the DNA TGTGCCAGCAGCTTATCAGCCCTGAACTCCTACAATGAGCAGTTCTTC.

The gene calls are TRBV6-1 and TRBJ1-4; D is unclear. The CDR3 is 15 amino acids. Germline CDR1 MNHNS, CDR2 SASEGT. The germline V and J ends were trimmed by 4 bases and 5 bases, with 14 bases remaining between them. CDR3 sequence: CASSAKEAGNEKLFF. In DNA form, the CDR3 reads TGTGCCAGCAGTGCTAAGGAGGCTGGGAATGAAAAACTGTTTTTT.

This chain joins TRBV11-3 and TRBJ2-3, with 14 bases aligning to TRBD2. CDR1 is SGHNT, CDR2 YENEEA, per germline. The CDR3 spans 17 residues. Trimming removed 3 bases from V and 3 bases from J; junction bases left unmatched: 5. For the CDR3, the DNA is TGTGCCAGCAGCTTCGCCGGACTAGCGGGGGGTACAGATACGCAGTATTTT. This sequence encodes CASSFAGLAGGTDTQYF.

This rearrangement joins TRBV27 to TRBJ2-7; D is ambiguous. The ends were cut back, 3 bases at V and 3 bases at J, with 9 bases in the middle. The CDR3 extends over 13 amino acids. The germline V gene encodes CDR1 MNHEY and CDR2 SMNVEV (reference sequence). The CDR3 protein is CASSFGRNYEQYF. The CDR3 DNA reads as TGTGCCAGCAGTTTCGGCAGAAACTACGAGCAGTACTTC.

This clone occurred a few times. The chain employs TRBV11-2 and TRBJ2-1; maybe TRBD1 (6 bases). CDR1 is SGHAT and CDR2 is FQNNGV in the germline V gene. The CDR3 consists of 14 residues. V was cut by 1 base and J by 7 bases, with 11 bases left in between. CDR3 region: CASSLVGARNEQFF. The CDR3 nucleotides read TGTGCCAGCAGCTTAGTGGGGGCGAGGAATGAGCAGTTCTTC.

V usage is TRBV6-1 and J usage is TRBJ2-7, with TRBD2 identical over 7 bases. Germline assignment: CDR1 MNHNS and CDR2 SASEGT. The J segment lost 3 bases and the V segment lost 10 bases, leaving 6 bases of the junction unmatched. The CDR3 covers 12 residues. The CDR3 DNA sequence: TGTGCCACCGGACTAGGGGTCTACGAGCAGTACTTC. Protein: CATGLGVYEQYF.

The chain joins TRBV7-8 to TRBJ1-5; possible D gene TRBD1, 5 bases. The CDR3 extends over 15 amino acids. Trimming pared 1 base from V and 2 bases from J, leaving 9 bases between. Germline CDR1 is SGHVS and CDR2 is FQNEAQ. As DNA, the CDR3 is TGTGCCAGCAGCTTAGTGGTAGGGGGCAATCAGCCCCAGCATTTT. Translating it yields CASSLVVGGNQPQHF.